This TCR beta chain was documented in a study of blood T cell repertoires in COVID-19. Study at large: Collection of acute and convalescent COVID-19 samples took place in the United States, Italy and Spain. Sample material is recorded as cDNA or gDNA derived from T cells, B-cell-depleted T cells, or PBMCs.

How the authors handled the data: Counts of nucleated cells, estimated from reference gene primer amplification, were obtained. The repertoire was sequenced with immunoSEQ multiplex PCR; TCRdb's copy has only in-frame clones and lacks some. Clone size and the V and J calls come from that table; the DNA yielded D and trimming. The sample carries about 84,000 clones, over 70% recorded once. The V and J ends lost 3 bases and 0 bases respectively, with 5 bases between them. The germline gives CDR1 MDHEN, CDR2 SYDVKM. The CDR3 extends over 14 amino acids. This sequence originates from a middle-aged man with active or convalescent COVID-19. The rearrangement uses TRBV28 and TRBJ1-4; D gene ambiguous. Sample: peripheral blood. CDR3 sequence reads: CASSFPATNEKLFF. Written as DNA, the CDR3 is TGTGCCAGCAGTTTCCCAGCAACTAATGAAAAACTGTTTTTT.